This T cell receptor (beta chain) comes out of a study of shared clonotypes between healthy human individuals. In its sample, this clone was seen a few times. On ten immunoSEQ deep assay plates, unsorted PBMC DNA was sequenced. Produced via immunoSEQ multiplex PCR; TCRdb's table is partial and in-frame only. The table includes about half a million clones, about 84% detected once. All donors were healthy HIV-negative adults lacking recent acute infections or vaccinations. The clonotype comes from a woman in her thirties or forties in good health. Some clones in this sample may be carry-over from other donors' samples. The sample comprised PBMCs.

CDR3 loop: CASSLSTNTGELFF. The CDR3 nucleotides are TGTGCCAGCAGCCTAAGCACGAACACCGGGGAGCTGTTTTTT. The chain links TRBV7-6 to TRBJ2-2; D remains ambiguous. The CDR3 contains 14 residues. The germline gives CDR1 SGHVS, CDR2 FNYEAQ. V lost 5 bases to trimming and J lost 0 bases, with 7 bases between them.